The rows below give T cell receptor beta chains drawn from one sample of a study of T and B cells in COVID-19 patients. TCRdb reprocessed the multiplex PCR reads via MiXCR and lists one record per CDR3 protein. This table holds roughly 25,000 distinct CDR3 sequences, approximately 29% found once. The sequenced material came from blood. The receptor set was obtained from a human donor who had recovered from COVID-19. Both conserved end residues are part of each CDR3.

cdr3_aa v_call
CATTDGGGYGYTF TRBV5-6
CSAGLPPETQYF TRBV20-1
CASSSLTGGATNEKLFF TRBV11-1
CASSPRGSSGSPTSGEQYF TRBV27
CSAFQTGPVSEKLFF TRBV20-1
CASNHAGTGLTEAFF TRBV6-2/TRBV6-3
CASSYAREQYF TRBV6-2/TRBV6-3
CASSYRGGGPQHF TRBV19
CASSPGSGASYEQYF TRBV18
CAISEGRNGQPQHF TRBV10-3
CASTVGGAKNIQYF TRBV12-3/TRBV12-4
CASSPGYRNTEAFF TRBV27
CASNTLRDRNYEQYF TRBV6-2/TRBV6-3
CASSEVVTEAFF TRBV18
CASSDRGPYEQYF TRBV5-4
CASSLAQGAGELFF TRBV5-1
CASSLELSRQYF TRBV5-6
CAWSVSPKTLQGSYNEQFF TRBV30
CASSQDGRNEQFF TRBV4-3
CASSAGQVRYGYTF TRBV5-6
CASRQRGGQNYNEQFF TRBV19